This T cell receptor beta chain is from a study of radiation and T cells in renal cell carcinoma. The sample's time point: blood 2 weeks post-SBRT. Treatment specified: 15 Gy SBRT to primary tumor, nephrectomy 4 weeks later. Clones were read by immunoSEQ multiplex PCR, and TCRdb kept only the in-frame ones, dropping some. The repertoire holds some 76,000 clones, 82% seen once, with around 5.5% in the top ten. This clone occurred a few times. CDR3 length: 14 amino acids. CDR1 and CDR2 from the germline V gene are SGHAT and FQNNGV. V lost 5 bases, J lost 4 bases, and 14 bases lay in between. This receptor was identified in a man between 60 and 70 years old with renal cell carcinoma. Sequenced material: blood, taken from a patient whose treatment included radiotherapy and nephrectomy. The chain combines TRBV11-2 with TRBJ1-1; a possible D gene is TRBD1 (6 bases). CDR3 bases: TGTGCCAGCAGCACGAACAGGGTGAGCACTGAAGCTTTCTTT. This encodes CASSTNRVSTEAFF.